One sample yielded the 7 T cell receptor beta chains listed below, sequenced in a study of control samples from healthy donors and cancer patients. Produced via immunoSEQ multiplex PCR; TCRdb's table is partial and in-frame only. The sample contains about 73,000 clones, 90% to 95% of which appear only once. The sequenced material came from blood. The receptors shown here come from a woman between 40 and 50 years old in good health.

The genes are TRBV10-1 and TRBJ2-5; D is ambiguous. V lost 5 bases to trimming and J lost 5 bases, with 12 bases between them. The V gene's germline CDR1 is WNHNN and CDR2 SYGVQD (reference sequence). The CDR3 has 13 amino acids. CDR3 DNA sequence: TGCGCCAGCAGTATGGGCACCGCCGAGACCCAGTACTTC. Translated: CASSMGTAETQYF.

The chain joins TRBV7-9 to TRBJ2-7; 9 nucleotides align to TRBD2. This CDR3 is 14 amino acids long. The V and J ends lost 5 bases and 2 bases, in that order; junction bases with no gene match: 4. The germline gives CDR1 SEHNR, CDR2 FQNEAQ (reference sequence). CDR3 loop: CASSVSGSTYEQYF. The CDR3 DNA follows: TGTGCCAGCAGCGTTAGCGGGAGTACCTACGAGCAGTACTTC.

This clone was observed once. CDR3 residues: CATSETGQGSYNEQFF. The CDR3 DNA reads TGTGCCACCAGTGAGACGGGACAGGGAAGCTACAATGAGCAGTTCTTC. The genes are TRBV24-1 and TRBJ2-1, with TRBD1 matching 9 bases. The V gene end was trimmed by 4 bases and the J gene end by 3 bases; junction bases not matched to a gene: 6. The CDR3 is 16 amino acids. Germline V gene sequence: CDR1 KGHDR, CDR2 SFDVKD.

The rearrangement joins TRBV2 to TRBJ1-6, with 7 bases fitting TRBD1. The V and J ends lost 10 bases and 7 bases, in that order; junction bases with no gene match: 7. The CDR3 is made up of 13 amino acids. Germline loops: CDR1 SNHLY, CDR2 FYNNEI. The CDR3 sequence is CATCDRVNSPLHF. The CDR3 DNA reads as TGTGCCACTTGCGACAGGGTAAATTCACCCCTCCACTTT. Variable domain in full (rest from reference TRBV2 and TRBJ1-6): EPEVTQTPSHQVTQMGQEVILRCVPISNHLYFYWYRQILGQKVEFLVSFYNNEISEKSEIFDDQFSVERPDGSNFTLKIRSTKLEDSAMYFCATCDRVNSPLHFGNGTRLTVT.

The V call is TRBV4-1, the J call TRBJ1-4, with D possibly matching TRBD1 (6 bases). CDR1 and CDR2 from the germline V gene are MGHRA and YSYEKL. Trimming pared 1 base from V and 8 bases from J, leaving 14 bases between. The CDR3 loop spans 15 amino acids. This CDR3 reads CASSQVRQVAEKLFF. The DNA of the CDR3 is TGCGCCAGCAGCCAAGTAAGACAGGTGGCGGAAAAACTGTTTTTT.

This chain uses TRBV5-6 with TRBJ2-7; no clear D. V was pared by 0 bases and J by 0 bases, with 7 bases between. Germline assignment: CDR1 SGHDT and CDR2 YYEEEE. The CDR3 is made up of 14 amino acids. The chain's CDR3 is CASSLVGTSYEQYF. The CDR3 DNA follows: TGTGCCAGCAGCTTGGTGGGCACCTCCTACGAGCAGTACTTC.

The V and J genes are TRBV7-2 and TRBJ2-3, with TRBD1 matching over 9 bases. Per germline, CDR1 SGHTA and CDR2 FQGNSA. V lost 5 bases, J lost 2 bases, and 8 bases stayed unmatched. The length of the CDR3 is 16 residues. The DNA of the CDR3 is TGTGCCAGCAGCCCCCGACAGGGGGTGAACACAGATACGCAGTATTTT. Translated: CASSPRQGVNTDTQYF.